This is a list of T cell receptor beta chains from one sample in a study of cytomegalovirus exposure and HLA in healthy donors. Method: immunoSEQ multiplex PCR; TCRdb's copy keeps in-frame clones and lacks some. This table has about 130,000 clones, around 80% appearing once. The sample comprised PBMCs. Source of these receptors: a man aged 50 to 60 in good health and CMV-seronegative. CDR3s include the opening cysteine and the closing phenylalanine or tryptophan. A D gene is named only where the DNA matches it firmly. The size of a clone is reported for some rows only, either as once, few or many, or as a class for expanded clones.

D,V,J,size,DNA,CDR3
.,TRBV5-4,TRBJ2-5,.,TGTGCCAGCAGCTTTGACCGACTAGAATGGGGCGGCGCAGAGACCCAGTACTTC,CASSFDRLEWGGAETQYF
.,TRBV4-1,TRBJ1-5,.,TGCGCCAGCAGCCAACTACCGGGAAATCAGCCCCAGCATTTT,CASSQLPGNQPQHF
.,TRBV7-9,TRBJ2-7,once,TGTGCCAGCAGCCAGACAGGAGGACCTGGCTACGAGCAGTACTTC,CASSQTGGPGYEQYF
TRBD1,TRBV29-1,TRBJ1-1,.,TGCAGCGTTGATTCAGGGGGGAACACTGAAGCTTTCTTT,CSVDSGGNTEAFF
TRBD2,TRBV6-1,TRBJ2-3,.,TGTGCCAGCAGTCCCCGGGGGGGCACAGATACGCAGTATTTT,CASSPRGGTDTQYF
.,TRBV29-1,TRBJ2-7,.,TGCAGCGTTGGGCGGGACCACTACGAGCAGTACTTC,CSVGRDHYEQYF
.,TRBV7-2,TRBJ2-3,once,TGTGTCAGGCGGGCTGAAGATACGCAGTATTTT,CVRRAEDTQYF
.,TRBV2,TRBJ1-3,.,TGTGCCAGCAAAGTACAGGGCCCTGGAAACACCATATATTTT,CASKVQGPGNTIYF
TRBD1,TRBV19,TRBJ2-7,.,TGTGCCAGTACCCATGGACAGGGGGCCAACTACGAGCAGTACTTC,CASTHGQGANYEQYF
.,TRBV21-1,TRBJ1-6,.,TGTGCCATCCCGAGACTGAGCTCCTATAATTCACCCCTCCACTTT,CAIPRLSSYNSPLHF
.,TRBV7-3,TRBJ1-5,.,TGTGCCAGCAGCTCAAAGTCAGGGGAGCAGCCCCAGCATTTT,CASSSKSGEQPQHF
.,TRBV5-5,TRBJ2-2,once,TGTGCCAGCAGCTTTGGGACTGAGAACACCGGGGAGCTGTTTTTT,CASSFGTENTGELFF
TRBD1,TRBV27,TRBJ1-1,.,TGTGCCAGCACCAAAAACCCGGGACAGGTACGGGACACTGAAGCTTTCTTT,CASTKNPGQVRDTEAFF
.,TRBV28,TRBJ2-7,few,TGTGCCAGCAGCCTGGCAGGAGGCCACCTGGGCGAGCAGTACTTC,CASSLAGGHLGEQYF
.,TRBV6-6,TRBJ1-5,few,TGTGCCAGCAGTTACACAGGGACGGGTCAGCCCCAGCATTTT,CASSYTGTGQPQHF
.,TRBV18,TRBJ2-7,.,TGTGCCAGCTCACCAGCGGGTACCAACGAGCAGTACTTC,CASSPAGTNEQYF
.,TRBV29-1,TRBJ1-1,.,TGCAGCGTTGAAGAGGTGTGGGGGCCGTCCACTGAAGCTTTCTTT,CSVEEVWGPSTEAFF
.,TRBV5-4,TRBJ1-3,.,TGTGCCAGCAGCACCAACACACGCTCTGGAAACACCATATATTTT,CASSTNTRSGNTIYF
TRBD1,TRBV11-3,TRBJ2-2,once,TGTGCCAGCAGCTTAGAAGGGGGCATAGCCGGGGAGCTGTTTTTT,CASSLEGGIAGELFF
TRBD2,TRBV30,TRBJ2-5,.,TGTGCCTGGGAAGCGGGGAGGCCAGAGACCCAGTACTTC,CAWEAGRPETQYF
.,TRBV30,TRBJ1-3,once,TGTGCCTGGACAGAGGCCGCCGCCTCTGGAAACACCATATATTTT,CAWTEAAASGNTIYF
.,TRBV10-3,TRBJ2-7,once,TGTGCCATCAGTGAGTCGAGTCTGCCCTACGAGCAGTACTTC,CAISESSLPYEQYF
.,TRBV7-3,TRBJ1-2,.,TGTGCCAGCAGCTTAGGGGGAGGCTATGGCTACACCTTC,CASSLGGGYGYTF
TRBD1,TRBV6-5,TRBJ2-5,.,TGTGCCAGCGGCTGGGACAGAGTGGAGACCCAGTACTTC,CASGWDRVETQYF
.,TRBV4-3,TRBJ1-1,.,TGCGCCAGCAGCCAAGATCGAAACAGCCCCCTGGCTGAAGCTTTCTTT,CASSQDRNSPLAEAFF
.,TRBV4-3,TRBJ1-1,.,TGCGCCAGCAGCCAAGATCGACTGCGGAACACTGAAGCTTTCTTT,CASSQDRLRNTEAFF
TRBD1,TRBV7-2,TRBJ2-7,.,TGTGCCAGCAGCACACCGGGACAGGGCACCTACGAGCAGTACTTC,CASSTPGQGTYEQYF
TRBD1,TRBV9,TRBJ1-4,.,TGTGCCAGCAGCTCAACACAGGGGTCTAATGAAAAACTGTTTTTT,CASSSTQGSNEKLFF
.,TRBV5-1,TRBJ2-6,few,TGCGCCAGCAGCCCCAGACTGTCCTCTGGGGCCAACGTCCTGACTTTC,CASSPRLSSGANVLTF
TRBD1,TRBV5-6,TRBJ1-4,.,TGTGCCAGCAGGACAGGGATCGCCCGGCTTGCAACTAATGAAAAACTGTTTTTT,CASRTGIARLATNEKLFF
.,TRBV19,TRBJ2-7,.,TGTGCCAGTAGTATAGGGGGGGAACTCTCCTACGAGCAGTACTTC,CASSIGGELSYEQYF
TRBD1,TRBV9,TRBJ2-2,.,TGTGCCAGCAGCACGAGGACAGGTCACACCGGGGAGCTGTTTTTT,CASSTRTGHTGELFF
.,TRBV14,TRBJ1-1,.,TGTGCCAGCAGCCTGACAGCGAACACTGAAGCTTTCTTT,CASSLTANTEAFF
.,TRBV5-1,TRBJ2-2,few,TGCGCCAGCAGCTCCTCCCAGACTCGAGGGGAGCTGTTTTTT,CASSSSQTRGELFF
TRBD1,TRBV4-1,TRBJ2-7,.,TGCGCCAGCAGTCCCCCGGACAGGGTCTACGAGCAGTACTTC,CASSPPDRVYEQYF
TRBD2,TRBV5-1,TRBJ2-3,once,TGCGCCAGCAGCTTTAAGACGGGGGGGACAGATACGCAGTATTTT,CASSFKTGGTDTQYF
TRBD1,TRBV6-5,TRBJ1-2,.,TGTGCCAGCAGTTACGACAGGGAGTACTATGGCTACACCTTC,CASSYDREYYGYTF
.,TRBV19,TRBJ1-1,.,TGTGCCAGTAGAGAGGCTACGCGGGGCATGAACACTGAAGCTTTCTTT,CASREATRGMNTEAFF
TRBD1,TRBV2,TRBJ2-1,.,TGTGCCAGCAGTGAAGCGCTTAGGCAGGGGGAAGAGCAGTTCTTC,CASSEALRQGEEQFF
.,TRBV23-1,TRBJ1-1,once,TGCGCCAGCAGTCAACGGCGGGCCAGGGGTAACACTGAAGCTTTCTTT,CASSQRRARGNTEAFF
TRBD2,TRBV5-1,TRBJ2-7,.,TGCGCCAGCAGCTCCGGGACTAGGGGGGGAGAGCAGTACTTC,CASSSGTRGGEQYF
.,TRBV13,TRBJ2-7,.,TGTGCCAGCAGCCCTCGGGGTTTGGGGGGAGTGACCTACGAGCAGTACTTC,CASSPRGLGGVTYEQYF
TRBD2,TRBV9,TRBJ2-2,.,TGTGCCAGCAGCGTAGTCGGGACTAGCAGTAGGACCGGGGAGCTGTTTTTT,CASSVVGTSSRTGELFF
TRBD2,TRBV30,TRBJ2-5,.,TGTGCCTGGAGTGTATGGCGGGGGGGCCTCGAGACCCAGTACTTC,CAWSVWRGGLETQYF
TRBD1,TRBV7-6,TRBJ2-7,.,TGTGCCAGCAGCTTAGCACAGGGGGCGTACTACGAGCAGTACTTC,CASSLAQGAYYEQYF
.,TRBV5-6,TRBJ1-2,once,TGTGCCAGCAGCTTGGCCCAGCGTTCCTATGGCTACACCTTC,CASSLAQRSYGYTF
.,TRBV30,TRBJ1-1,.,TGTGCCTGGAGTGGTATGAACACTGAAGCTTTCTTT,CAWSGMNTEAFF
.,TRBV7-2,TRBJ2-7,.,TGTGCCAGCAGCTTACGGTTGGAGGGCTCCTACGAGCAGTACTTC,CASSLRLEGSYEQYF
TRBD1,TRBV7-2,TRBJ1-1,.,TGTGCCAGCAGCCAACAACAGGGGACAATGAACACTGAAGCTTTCTTT,CASSQQQGTMNTEAFF
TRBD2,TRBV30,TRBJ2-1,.,TGTGCCTGGAGTGCCAGCATTTATCCGACTAGCGGGGTTCATGGTGAGCAGTTCTTC,CAWSASIYPTSGVHGEQFF